This T cell receptor (beta chain) was found in a study of T cells after yellow fever vaccination. Each CDR3 protein is one row after TCRdb ran MiXCR on the 5' RACE reads. The table records under 300,000 distinct CDR3 sequences, less than 9% of them present only once. This clonotype was recorded a few times. Germline V gene sequence: CDR1 DFQATT, CDR2 SNEGSKA (reference sequence). V gave up 5 bases and J gave up 0 bases, with 12 bases separating them. The CDR3 sequence is 14 residues long. This TCR was sampled from a young man who received the YFV17D yellow fever vaccine. Sequencing used CD4+ T cells sorted from PBMCs, obtained 15 days after the yellow fever booster vaccination. This rearrangement joins TRBV20-1 to TRBJ2-3; D possibly matches TRBD1 or TRBD2 (6 bases each). The CDR3 spells CSAGGGPSTDTQYF. The CDR3 DNA is TGCAGTGCTGGTGGGGGGCCTAGCACAGATACGCAGTATTTT.